This T cell receptor (beta chain) was found in a study of cytomegalovirus exposure and HLA in healthy donors. Study background: HLA-typed donors were the source of approximately 86 million unique TCRs held in an early data release.

PCR involved 60 Vbeta and 13 Jbeta primers. Produced via immunoSEQ multiplex PCR; TCRdb's table is partial and in-frame only. Seen here are around 150,000 clones, 77% observed once, and the top ten hold 4.9%. Among the donors, all were healthy bone marrow donors. The ends lost 2 bases at V and 5 bases at J; junction bases unmatched: 2. The CDR3 is made up of 14 amino acids. CDR1 and CDR2 from the germline V gene are SGHRS and YFSETQ. V gene TRBV5-1 combines with J gene TRBJ1-1; 11 positions agree with TRBD1. The TCR comes from a woman between 45 and 60 years old in good health and CMV-seronegative. Material: PBMCs. The CDR3 DNA reads as TGCGCCAGCAGCTTAGGACAGGGGGCAACTGAAGCTTTCTTT. This codes for CASSLGQGATEAFF. The entire variable domain, with the rest obtained from reference TRBV5-1 and TRBJ1-1, is as follows: KAGVTQTPRYLIKTRGQQVTLSCSPISGHRSVSWYQQTPGQGLQFLFEYFSETQRNKGNFPGRFSGRQFSNSRSEMNVSTLELGDSALYLCASSLGQGATEAFFGQGTRLTVV.